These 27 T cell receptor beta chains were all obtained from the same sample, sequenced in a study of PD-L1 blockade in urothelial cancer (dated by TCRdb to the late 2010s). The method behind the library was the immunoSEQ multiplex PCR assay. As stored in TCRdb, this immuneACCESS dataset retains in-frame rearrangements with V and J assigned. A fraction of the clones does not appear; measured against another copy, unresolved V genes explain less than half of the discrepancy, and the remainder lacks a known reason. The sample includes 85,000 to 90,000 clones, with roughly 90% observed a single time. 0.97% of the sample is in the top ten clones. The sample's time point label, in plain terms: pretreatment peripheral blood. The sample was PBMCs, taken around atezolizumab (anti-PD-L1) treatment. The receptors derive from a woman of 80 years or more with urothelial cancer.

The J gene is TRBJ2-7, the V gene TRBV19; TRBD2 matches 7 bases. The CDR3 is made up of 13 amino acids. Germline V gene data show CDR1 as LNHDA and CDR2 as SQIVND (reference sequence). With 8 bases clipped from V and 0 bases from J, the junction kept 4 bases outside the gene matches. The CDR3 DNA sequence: TGTGCCAGTGAAGCGGGAAACTCCTACGAGCAGTACTTC. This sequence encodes CASEAGNSYEQYF. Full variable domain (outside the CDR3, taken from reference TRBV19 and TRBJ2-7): DGGITQSPKYLFRKEGQNVTLSCEQNLNHDAMYWYRQDPGQGLRLIYYSQIVNDFQKGDIAEGYSVSREKKESFPLTVTSAQKNPTAFYLCASEAGNSYEQYFGPGTRLTVT.

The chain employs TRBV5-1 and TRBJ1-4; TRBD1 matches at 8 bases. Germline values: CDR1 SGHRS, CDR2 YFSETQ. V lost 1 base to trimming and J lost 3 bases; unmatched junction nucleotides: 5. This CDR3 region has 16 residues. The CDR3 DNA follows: TGCGCCAGCAGCTTGCCGACAGGGGTGGCTAATGAAAAACTGTTTTTT. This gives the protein CASSLPTGVANEKLFF.

The CDR3 region has the DNA TGCAGTGCTCGCGGTCTCGGCTCCCAGCATTTT. It is translated as CSARGLGSQHF. The gene calls are TRBV20-1 and TRBJ1-5; D is unclear. The CDR3 totals 11 residues. Germline-derived CDR1 and CDR2 are DFQATT and SNEGSKA (reference sequence). V was trimmed by 5 bases and J by 11 bases, leaving 13 bases between them.

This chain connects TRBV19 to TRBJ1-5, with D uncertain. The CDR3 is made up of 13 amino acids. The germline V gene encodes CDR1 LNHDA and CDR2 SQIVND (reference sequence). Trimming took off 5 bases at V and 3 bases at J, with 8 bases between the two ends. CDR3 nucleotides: TGTGCCAGTAGTCTACAGAACAATCAGCCCCAGCATTTT. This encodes CASSLQNNQPQHF.

The CDR3 DNA is TGTGCCATCAGTGATCTAGCGGGACAAGAGACCCAGTACTTC. Translated, it gives CAISDLAGQETQYF. The chain recombines TRBV10-3 with TRBJ2-5; 9 bases agree with TRBD2. J lost 2 bases, V lost 3 bases, and 1 base had no gene match. The CDR3 consists of 14 residues. Germline-derived CDR1 and CDR2 are ENHRY and SYGVKD.

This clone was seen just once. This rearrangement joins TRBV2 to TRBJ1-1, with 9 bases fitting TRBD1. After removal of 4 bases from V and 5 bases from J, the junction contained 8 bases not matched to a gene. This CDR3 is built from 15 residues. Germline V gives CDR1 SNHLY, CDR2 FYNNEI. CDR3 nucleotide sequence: TGTGCCAGCAGTGCGACACAGGGGGCTCAAACTGAAGCTTTCTTT. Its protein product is CASSATQGAQTEAFF.

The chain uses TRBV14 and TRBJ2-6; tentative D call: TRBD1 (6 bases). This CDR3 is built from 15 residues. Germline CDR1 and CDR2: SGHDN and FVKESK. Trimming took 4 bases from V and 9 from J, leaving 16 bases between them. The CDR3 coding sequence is TGTGCCAGCAGCCGTGCAGGGGCCAAAGGCAACGTCCTGACTTTC. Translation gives CASSRAGAKGNVLTF.

The CDR3 sequence: CASSGSDQPQHF. The CDR3 DNA is TGTGCCAGCAGTGGATCAGATCAGCCCCAGCATTTT. The chain couples TRBV25-1 to TRBJ1-5, with unresolved D. The V and J ends lost 4 bases and 5 bases respectively, with 6 bases between them. This CDR3 contains 12 residues. The germline gives CDR1 MGHDK, CDR2 SYGVNS.

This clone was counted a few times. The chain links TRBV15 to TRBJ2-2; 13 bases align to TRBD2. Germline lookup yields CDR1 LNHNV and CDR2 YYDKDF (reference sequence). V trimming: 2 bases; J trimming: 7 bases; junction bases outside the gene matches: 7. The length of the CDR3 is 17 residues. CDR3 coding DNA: TGTGCCACCAGCAGAACTAGCGGGAGGGCCCGGGGCGGGGAGCTGTTTTTT. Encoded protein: CATSRTSGRARGGELFF.

The CDR3 reads CASSAGLYNTGELFF. For the CDR3, the DNA is TGTGCCAGCAGTGCGGGACTCTATAACACCGGGGAGCTGTTTTTT. The gene calls are TRBV9 and TRBJ2-2; TRBD2 is a possible D gene (6 bases). Germline CDR1 SGDLS, CDR2 YYNGEE. Trimming left V 5 bases short and J 2 bases short, with 13 bases between. The CDR3 runs to 15 residues.

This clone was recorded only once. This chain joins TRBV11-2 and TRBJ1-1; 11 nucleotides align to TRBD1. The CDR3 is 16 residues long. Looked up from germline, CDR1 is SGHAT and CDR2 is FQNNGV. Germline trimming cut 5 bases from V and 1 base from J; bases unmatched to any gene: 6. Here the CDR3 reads CASSRTGGGRNTEAFF. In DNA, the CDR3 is TGTGCCAGCAGCCGGACAGGGGGCGGCAGGAACACTGAAGCTTTCTTT.

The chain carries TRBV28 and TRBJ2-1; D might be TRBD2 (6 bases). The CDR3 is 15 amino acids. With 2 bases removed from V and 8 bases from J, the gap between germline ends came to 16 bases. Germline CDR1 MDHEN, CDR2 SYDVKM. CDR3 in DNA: TGTGCCAGCAGTTTAGGCGGGACCAATATTTATGAGCAGTTCTTC. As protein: CASSLGGTNIYEQFF.

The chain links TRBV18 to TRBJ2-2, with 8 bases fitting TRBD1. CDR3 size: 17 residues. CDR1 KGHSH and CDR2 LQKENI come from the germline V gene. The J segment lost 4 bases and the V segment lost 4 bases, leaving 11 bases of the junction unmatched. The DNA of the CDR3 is TGTGCCAGCTCACGGGAGATGGGACAGGTATCCACCGGGGAGCTGTTTTTT. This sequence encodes CASSREMGQVSTGELFF. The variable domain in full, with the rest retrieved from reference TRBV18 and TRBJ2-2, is NAGVMQNPRHLVRRRGQEARLRCSPMKGHSHVYWYRQLPEEGLKFMVYLQKENIIDESGMPKERFSAEFPKEGPSILRIQQVVRGDSAAYFCASSREMGQVSTGELFFGEGSRLTVL.

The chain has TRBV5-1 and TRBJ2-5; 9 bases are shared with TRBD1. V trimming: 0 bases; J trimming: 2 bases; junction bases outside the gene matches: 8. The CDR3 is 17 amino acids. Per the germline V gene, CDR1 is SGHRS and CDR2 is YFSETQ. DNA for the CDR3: TGCGCCAGCAGCTTGGCCGGGACAGGGTGGGGGCAAGAGACCCAGTACTTC. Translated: CASSLAGTGWGQETQYF.

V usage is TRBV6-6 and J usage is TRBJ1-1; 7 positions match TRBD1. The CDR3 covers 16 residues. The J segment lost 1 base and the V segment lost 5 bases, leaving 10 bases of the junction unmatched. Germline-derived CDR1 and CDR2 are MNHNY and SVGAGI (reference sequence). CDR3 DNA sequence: TGTGCCAGCAGTCTCTTAGGACAGGTAACGAACACTGAAGCTTTCTTT. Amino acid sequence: CASSLLGQVTNTEAFF.

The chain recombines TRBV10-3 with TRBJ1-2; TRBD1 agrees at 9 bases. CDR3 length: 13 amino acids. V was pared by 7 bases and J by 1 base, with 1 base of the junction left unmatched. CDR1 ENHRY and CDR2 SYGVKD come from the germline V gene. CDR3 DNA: TGTGCCATCAAGGGACAGGGTAACTATGGCTACACCTTC. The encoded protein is CAIKGQGNYGYTF.

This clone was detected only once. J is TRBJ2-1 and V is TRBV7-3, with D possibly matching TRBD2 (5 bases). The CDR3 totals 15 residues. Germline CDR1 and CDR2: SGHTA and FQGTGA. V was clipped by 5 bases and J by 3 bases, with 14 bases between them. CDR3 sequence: CASSGGELGYNEQFF. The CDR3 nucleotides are TGTGCCAGCAGCGGAGGTGAGCTGGGCTACAATGAGCAGTTCTTC.

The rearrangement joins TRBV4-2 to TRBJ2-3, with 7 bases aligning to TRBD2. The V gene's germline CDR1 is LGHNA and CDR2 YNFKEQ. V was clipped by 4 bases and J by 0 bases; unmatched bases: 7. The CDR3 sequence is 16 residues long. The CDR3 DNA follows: TGTGCCAGCAGCCCTATGCAAGCGGGGAGCACAGATACGCAGTATTTT. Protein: CASSPMQAGSTDTQYF.

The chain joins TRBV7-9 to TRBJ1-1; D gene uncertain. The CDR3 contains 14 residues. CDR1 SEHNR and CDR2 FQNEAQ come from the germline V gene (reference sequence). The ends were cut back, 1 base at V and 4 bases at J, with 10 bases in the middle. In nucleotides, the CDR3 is TGTGCCAGCAGCTTAGAGGGCGGGAGCACTGAAGCTTTCTTT. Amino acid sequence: CASSLEGGSTEAFF.

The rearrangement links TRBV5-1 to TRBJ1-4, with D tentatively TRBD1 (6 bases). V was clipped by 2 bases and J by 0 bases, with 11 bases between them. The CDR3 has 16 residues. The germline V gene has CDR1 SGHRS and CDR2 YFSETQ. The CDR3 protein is CASSLTGIATNEKLFF. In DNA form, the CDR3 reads TGCGCCAGCAGCTTAACAGGGATTGCAACTAATGAAAAACTGTTTTTT.

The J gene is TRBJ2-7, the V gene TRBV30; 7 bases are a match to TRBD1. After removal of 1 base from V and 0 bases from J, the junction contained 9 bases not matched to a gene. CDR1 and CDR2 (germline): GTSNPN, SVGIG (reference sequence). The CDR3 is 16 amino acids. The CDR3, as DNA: TGTGCCTGGAGTGCGCGTATAACAGGGGACTCCTACGAGCAGTACTTC. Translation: CAWSARITGDSYEQYF. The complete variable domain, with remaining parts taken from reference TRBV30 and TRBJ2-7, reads SQTIHQWPATLVQPVGSPLSLECTVEGTSNPNLYWYRQAAGRGLQLLFYSVGIGQISSEVPQNLSASRPQDRQFILSSKKLLLSDSGFYLCAWSARITGDSYEQYFGPGTRLTVT.

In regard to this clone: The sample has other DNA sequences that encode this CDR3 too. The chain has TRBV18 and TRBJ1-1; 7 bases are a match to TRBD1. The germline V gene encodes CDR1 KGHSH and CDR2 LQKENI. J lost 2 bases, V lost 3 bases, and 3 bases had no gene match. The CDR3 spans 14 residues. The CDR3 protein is CASSPGTANTEAFF. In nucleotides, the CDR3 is TGTGCCAGCTCACCGGGGACAGCAAACACTGAAGCTTTCTTT.

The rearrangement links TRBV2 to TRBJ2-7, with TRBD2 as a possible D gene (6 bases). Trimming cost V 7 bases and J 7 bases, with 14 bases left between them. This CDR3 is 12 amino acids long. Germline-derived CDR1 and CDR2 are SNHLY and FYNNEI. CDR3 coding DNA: TGTGCCAGCACCTCGGGGGTTGGAGAGCAGTACTTC. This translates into CASTSGVGEQYF.

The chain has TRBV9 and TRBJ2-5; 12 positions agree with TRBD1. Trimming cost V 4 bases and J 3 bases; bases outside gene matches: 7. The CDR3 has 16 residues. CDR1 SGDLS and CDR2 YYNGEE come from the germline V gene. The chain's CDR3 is CASSQGGQGAKETQYF. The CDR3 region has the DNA TGTGCCAGCAGCCAGGGGGGACAGGGGGCGAAAGAGACCCAGTACTTC.

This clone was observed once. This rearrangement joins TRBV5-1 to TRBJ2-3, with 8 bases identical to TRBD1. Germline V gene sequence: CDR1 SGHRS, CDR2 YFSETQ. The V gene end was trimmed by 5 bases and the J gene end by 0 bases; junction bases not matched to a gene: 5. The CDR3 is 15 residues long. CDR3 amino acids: CASRGGQASTDTQYF. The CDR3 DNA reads TGCGCCAGCAGGGGGGGACAGGCAAGCACAGATACGCAGTATTTT.

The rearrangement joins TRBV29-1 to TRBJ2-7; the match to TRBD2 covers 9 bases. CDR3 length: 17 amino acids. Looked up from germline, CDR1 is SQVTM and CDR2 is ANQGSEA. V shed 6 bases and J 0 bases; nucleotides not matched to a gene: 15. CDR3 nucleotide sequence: TGCAGCGTCTCAACTAGCGGGCACCGTAGGGTCTCCTACGAGCAGTACTTC. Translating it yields CSVSTSGHRRVSYEQYF.

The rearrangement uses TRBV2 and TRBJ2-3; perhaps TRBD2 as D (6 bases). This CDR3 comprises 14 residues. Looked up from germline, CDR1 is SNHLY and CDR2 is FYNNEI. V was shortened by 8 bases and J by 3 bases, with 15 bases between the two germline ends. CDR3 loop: CASLPGETTDTQYF. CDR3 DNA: TGTGCCAGCCTTCCGGGGGAAACTACAGATACGCAGTATTTT.